The TCR beta chain under discussion was sequenced for a study of monozygotic twins with inflammatory bowel disease. Study observations and caveats: Individual T cell subtypes were not distinguishable. Whether twins were concordant or discordant made no difference to repertoire similarity, possibly from limited power.

Germline-derived CDR1 and CDR2 are LGHNA and YNFKEQ. The CDR3 covers 16 residues. A remark on this clonotype: What it recognizes is unknown.

It was from whole blood, with no T cell sorting, that total RNA was isolated. TCRdb re-called the 5' RACE reads and catalogs CDR3 proteins one per entry, DNA excluded. Here the sample table reports over 90,000 distinct CDR3 sequences. Sequences were obtained from blood. The clonotype originates from a human donor with ulcerative colitis or Crohn's disease, or a healthy co-twin of an affected twin (not recorded which). The rearrangement uses TRBV4-2 and TRBJ2-7; with no DNA, the TCRdb D assignment of TRBD2 cannot be verified. This CDR3 is CASSQDPASGTYEQYF.